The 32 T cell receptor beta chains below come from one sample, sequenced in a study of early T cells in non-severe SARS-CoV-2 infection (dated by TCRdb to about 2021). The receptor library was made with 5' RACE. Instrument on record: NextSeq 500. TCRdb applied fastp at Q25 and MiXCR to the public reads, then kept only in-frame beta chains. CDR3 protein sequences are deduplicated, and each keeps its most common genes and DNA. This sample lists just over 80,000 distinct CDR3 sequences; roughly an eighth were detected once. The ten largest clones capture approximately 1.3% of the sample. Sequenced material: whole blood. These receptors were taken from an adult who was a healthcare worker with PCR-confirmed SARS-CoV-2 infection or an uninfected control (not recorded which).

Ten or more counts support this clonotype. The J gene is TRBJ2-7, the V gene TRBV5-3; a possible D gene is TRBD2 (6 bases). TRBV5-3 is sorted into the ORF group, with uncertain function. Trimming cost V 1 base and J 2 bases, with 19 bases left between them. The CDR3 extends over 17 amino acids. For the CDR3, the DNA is TGTGCCAGAAGCTTGCGCAAGGAAGGCGGGGCCCCCTACGAGCAGTACTTC. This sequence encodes CARSLRKEGGAPYEQYF.

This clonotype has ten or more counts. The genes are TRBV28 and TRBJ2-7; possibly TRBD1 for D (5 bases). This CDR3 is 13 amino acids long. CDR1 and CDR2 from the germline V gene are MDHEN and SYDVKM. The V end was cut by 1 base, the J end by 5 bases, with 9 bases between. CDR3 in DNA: TGTGCCAGCAGTTTATCAGGGATCCACGAGCAGTACTTC. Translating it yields CASSLSGIHEQYF. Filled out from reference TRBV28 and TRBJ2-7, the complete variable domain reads DVKVTQSSRYLVKRTGEKVFLECVQDMDHENMFWYRQDPGLGLRLIYFSYDVKMKEKGDIPEGYSVSREKKERFSLILESASTNQTSMYLCASSLSGIHEQYFGPGTRLTVT.

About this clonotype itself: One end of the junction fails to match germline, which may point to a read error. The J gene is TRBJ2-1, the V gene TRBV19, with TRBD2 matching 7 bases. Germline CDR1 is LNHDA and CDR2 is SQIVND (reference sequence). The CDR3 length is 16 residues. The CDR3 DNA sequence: TGTGTCAGTAGTCCCTCAGCGGGAAGCTCCTACAATGAGCAGTTCTTC. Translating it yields CVSSPSAGSSYNEQFF.

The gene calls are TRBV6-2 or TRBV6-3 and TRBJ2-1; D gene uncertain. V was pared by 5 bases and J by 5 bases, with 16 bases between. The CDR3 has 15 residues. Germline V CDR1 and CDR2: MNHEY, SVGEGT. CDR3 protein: CASSEDGTRDNEQFF. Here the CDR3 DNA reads TGTGCCAGCAGTGAAGACGGTACGAGAGACAATGAGCAGTTCTTC.

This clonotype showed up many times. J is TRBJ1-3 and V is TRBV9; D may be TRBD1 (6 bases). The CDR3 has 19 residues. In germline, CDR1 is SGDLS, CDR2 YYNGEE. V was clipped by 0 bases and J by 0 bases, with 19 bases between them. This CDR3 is CASSVGQGSPGHSGNTIYF. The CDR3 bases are TGTGCCAGCAGCGTAGGTCAGGGGAGTCCCGGACACTCTGGAAACACCATATATTTT. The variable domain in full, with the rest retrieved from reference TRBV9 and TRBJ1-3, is DSGVTQTPKHLITATGQRVTLRCSPRSGDLSVYWYQQSLDQGLQFLIQYYNGEERAKGNILERFSAQQFPDLHSELNLSSLELGDSALYFCASSVGQGSPGHSGNTIYFGEGSWLTVV.

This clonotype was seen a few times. The chain's CDR3 is CASRDGGDTQYF. The CDR3 nucleotides are TGTGCCAGTCGCGATGGGGGAGATACGCAGTATTTT. The V call is TRBV19, the J call TRBJ2-3, with D perhaps assigned TRBD1 or TRBD2 (5 bases each). Trimming shortened V by 8 bases and J by 5 bases, and 11 bases separated the two germline ends. CDR1 and CDR2 from the germline V gene are LNHDA and SQIVND (reference sequence). The CDR3 has 12 residues.

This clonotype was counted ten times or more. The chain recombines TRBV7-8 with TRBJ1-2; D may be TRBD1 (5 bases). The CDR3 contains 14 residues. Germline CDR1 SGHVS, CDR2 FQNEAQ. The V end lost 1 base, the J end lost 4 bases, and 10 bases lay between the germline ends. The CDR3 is CASSLGQGGYGYTF. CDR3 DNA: TGTGCCAGCAGCTTAGGGCAGGGTGGCTATGGCTACACCTTC.

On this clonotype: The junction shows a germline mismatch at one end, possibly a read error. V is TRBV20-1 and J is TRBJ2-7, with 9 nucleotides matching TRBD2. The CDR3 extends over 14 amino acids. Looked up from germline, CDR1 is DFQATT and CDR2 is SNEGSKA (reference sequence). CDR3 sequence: CSARDSGGYYELYF. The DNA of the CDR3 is TGCAGTGCTAGGGATAGCGGGGGATACTACGAGCTGTACTTC.

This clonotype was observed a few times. CDR3 sequence (DNA): TGTGCCTGGAGACCCGGATACGGAGCGAACACCGGGGAGCTGTTTTTT. Its protein product is CAWRPGYGANTGELFF. The J gene is TRBJ2-2, the V gene TRBV30; D uncertain. CDR1 GTSNPN and CDR2 SVGIG come from the germline V gene (reference sequence). The CDR3 is 16 amino acids. V gave up 3 bases and J gave up 0 bases, with 14 bases separating them. The variable domain in full, completed from reference TRBV30 and TRBJ2-2, reads SQTIHQWPATLVQPVGSPLSLECTVEGTSNPNLYWYRQAAGRGLQLLFYSVGIGQISSEVPQNLSASRPQDRQFILSSKKLLLSDSGFYLCAWRPGYGANTGELFFGEGSRLTVL.

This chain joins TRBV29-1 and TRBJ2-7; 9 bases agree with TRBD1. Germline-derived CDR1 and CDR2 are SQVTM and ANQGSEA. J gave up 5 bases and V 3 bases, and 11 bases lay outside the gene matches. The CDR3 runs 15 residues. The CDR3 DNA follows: TGCAGCGTTGAGGGGACAGGGAGGCGTTCTAACGAGCAGTACTTC. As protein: CSVEGTGRRSNEQYF.

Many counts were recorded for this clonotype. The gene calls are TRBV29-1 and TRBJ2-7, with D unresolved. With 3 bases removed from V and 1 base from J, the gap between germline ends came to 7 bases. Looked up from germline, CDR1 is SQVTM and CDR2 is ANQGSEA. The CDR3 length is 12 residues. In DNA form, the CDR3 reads TGCAGCGTTGATTTGGGATCCTACGAGCAGTACTTC. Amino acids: CSVDLGSYEQYF.

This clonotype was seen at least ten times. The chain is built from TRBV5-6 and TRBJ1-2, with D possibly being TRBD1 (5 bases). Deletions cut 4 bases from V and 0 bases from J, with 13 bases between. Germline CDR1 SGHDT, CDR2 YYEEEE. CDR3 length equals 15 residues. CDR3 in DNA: TGTGCCAGCAGCCCGGGGACGGTTGCTAACTATGGCTACACCTTC. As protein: CASSPGTVANYGYTF.

In DNA, the CDR3 is TGTGCCAGCAGCTTAGCTGGTACGGGCGGGTCTGCCTATGGCTACACCTTC. It translates to CASSLAGTGGSAYGYTF. This chain joins TRBV7-8 and TRBJ1-2; D is unclear. Germline CDR1 is SGHVS and CDR2 is FQNEAQ. Deletions cut 0 bases from V and 4 bases from J, with 18 bases between. CDR3 size: 17 residues.

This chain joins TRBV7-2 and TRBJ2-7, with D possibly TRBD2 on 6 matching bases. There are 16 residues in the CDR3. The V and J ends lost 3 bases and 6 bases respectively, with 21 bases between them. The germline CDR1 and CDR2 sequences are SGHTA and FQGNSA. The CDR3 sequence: CASSFSGLTASGEQYF. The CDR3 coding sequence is TGTGCCAGCAGCTTTAGCGGCCTGACAGCCTCTGGCGAGCAGTACTTC.

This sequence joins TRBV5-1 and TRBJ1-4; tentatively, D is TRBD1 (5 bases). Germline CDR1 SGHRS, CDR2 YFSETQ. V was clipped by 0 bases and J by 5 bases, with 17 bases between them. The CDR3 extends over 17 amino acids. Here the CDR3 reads CASSLEQWLGVNEKLFF. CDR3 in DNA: TGCGCCAGCAGCTTGGAGCAGTGGCTAGGGGTCAATGAAAAACTGTTTTTT.

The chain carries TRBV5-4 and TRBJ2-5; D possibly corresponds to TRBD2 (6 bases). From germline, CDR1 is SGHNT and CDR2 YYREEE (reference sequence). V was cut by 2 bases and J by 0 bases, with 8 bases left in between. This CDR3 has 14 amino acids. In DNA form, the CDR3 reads TGTGCCAGCAGCTTCAGCGGGTACCAAGAGACCCAGTACTTC. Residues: CASSFSGYQETQYF.

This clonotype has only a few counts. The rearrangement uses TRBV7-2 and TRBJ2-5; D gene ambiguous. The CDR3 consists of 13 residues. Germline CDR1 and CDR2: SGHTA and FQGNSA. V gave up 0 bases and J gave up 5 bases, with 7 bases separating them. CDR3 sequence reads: CASSLAVRETQYF. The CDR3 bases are TGTGCCAGCAGCTTAGCCGTCAGGGAGACCCAGTACTTC.

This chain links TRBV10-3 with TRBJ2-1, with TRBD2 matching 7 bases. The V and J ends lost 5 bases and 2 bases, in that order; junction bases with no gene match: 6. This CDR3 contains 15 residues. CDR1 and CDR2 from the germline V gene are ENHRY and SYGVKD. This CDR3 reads CAISPGGPTYNEQFF. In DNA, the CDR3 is TGTGCCATCAGTCCGGGGGGACCCACCTACAATGAGCAGTTCTTC.

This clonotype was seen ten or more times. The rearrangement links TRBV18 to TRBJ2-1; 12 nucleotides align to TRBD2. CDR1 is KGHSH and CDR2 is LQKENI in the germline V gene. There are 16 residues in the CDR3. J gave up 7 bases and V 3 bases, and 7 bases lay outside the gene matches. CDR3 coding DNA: TGTGCCAGCTCACCTCAACTAGCGGGGGGTCAAAATGAGCAGTTCTTC. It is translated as CASSPQLAGGQNEQFF.

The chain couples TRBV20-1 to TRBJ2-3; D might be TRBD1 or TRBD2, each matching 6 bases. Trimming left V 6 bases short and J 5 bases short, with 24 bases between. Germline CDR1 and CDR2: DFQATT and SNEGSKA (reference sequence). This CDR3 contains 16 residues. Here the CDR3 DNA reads TGCAGTGCCCCAAGGGGCGGGGCAAAGGGGGGAGATACGCAGTATTTT. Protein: CSAPRGGAKGGDTQYF.

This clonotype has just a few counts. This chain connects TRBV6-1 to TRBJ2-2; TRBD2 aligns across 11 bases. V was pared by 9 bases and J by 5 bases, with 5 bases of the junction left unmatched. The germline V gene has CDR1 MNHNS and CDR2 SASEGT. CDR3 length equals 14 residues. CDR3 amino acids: CASSGTSGTGELFF. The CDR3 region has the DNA TGTGCCAGTAGCGGGACTAGCGGTACCGGGGAGCTGTTTTTT.

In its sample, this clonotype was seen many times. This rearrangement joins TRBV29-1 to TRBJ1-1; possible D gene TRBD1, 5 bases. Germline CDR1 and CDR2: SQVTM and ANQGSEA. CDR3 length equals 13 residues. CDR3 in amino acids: CTFTGDYYTEAFF. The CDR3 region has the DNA TGCACCTTCACCGGGGACTATTACACTGAAGCTTTCTTT.

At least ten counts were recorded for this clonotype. The CDR3, as DNA: TGTGCCAGCAGTCCTCGCCTAGGTAACTATGGCTACACCTTC. This gives the protein CASSPRLGNYGYTF. The J gene is TRBJ1-2, the V gene TRBV6-2 or TRBV6-3; D is ambiguous. Germline V gene lookup returns CDR1 MNHEY and CDR2 SVGEGT. The CDR3 extends over 14 amino acids. The V gene lost 5 bases and the J gene lost 1 base, with 11 bases spanning the gap.

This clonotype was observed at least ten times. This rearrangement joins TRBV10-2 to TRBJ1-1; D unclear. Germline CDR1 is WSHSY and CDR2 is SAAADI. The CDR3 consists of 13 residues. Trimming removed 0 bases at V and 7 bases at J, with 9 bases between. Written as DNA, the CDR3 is TGCGCCAGCAGTGAGTCTCACAGAAATGAAGCTTTCTTT. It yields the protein CASSESHRNEAFF.

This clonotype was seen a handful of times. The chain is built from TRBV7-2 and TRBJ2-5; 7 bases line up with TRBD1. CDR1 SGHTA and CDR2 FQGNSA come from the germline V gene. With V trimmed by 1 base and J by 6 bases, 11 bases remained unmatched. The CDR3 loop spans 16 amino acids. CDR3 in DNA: TGTGCCAGCAGCTTAGTTGGTCGGCAGGGGGAAAAGACCCAGTACTTC. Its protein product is CASSLVGRQGEKTQYF. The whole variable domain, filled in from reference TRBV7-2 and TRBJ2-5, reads GAGVSQSPSNKVTEKGKDVELRCDPISGHTALYWYRQSLGQGLEFLIYFQGNSAPDKSGLPSDRFSAERTGGSVSTLTIQRTQQEDSAVYLCASSLVGRQGEKTQYFGPGTRLLVL.

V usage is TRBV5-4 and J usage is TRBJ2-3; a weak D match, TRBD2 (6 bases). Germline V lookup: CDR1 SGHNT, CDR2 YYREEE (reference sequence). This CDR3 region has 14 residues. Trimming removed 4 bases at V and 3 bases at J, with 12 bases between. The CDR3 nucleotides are TGTGCCAGCAGCACGGAGGGCCTTACAGATACGCAGTATTTT. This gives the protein CASSTEGLTDTQYF.

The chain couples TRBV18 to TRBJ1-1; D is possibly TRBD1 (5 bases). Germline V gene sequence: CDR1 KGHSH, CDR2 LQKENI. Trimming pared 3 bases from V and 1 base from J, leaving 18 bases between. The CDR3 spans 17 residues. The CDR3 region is CASSPRPRGGENTEAFF. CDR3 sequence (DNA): TGTGCCAGCTCACCCCGGCCCCGTGGGGGTGAGAACACTGAAGCTTTCTTT.

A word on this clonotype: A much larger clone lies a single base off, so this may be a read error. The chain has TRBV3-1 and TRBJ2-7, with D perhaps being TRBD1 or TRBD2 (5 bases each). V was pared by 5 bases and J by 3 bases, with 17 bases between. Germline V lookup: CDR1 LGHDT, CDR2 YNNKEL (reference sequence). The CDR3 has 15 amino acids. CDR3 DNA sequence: TGTGCCAGCAGCTCAGCCGGGATAGGGGTCTACGAGCAGTACTTC. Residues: CASSSAGIGVYEQYF.

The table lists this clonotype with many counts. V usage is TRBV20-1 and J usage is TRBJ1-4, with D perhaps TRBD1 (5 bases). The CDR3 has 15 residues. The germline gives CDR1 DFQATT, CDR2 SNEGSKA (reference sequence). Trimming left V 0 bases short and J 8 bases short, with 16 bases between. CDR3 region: CSARDRGGTLEKLFF. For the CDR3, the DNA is TGCAGTGCTAGAGATCGAGGAGGGACGCTAGAAAAACTGTTTTTT.

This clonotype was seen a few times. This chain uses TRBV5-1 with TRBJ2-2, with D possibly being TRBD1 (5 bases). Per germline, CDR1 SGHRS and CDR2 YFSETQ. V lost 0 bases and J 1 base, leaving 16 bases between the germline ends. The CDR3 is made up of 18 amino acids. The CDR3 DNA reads TGCGCCAGCAGCTTGGAGTTAACAGGCGAACTGAACACCGGGGAGCTGTTTTTT. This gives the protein CASSLELTGELNTGELFF. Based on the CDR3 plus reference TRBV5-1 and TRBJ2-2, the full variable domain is KAGVTQTPRYLIKTRGQQVTLSCSPISGHRSVSWYQQTPGQGLQFLFEYFSETQRNKGNFPGRFSGRQFSNSRSEMNVSTLELGDSALYLCASSLELTGELNTGELFFGEGSRLTVL.

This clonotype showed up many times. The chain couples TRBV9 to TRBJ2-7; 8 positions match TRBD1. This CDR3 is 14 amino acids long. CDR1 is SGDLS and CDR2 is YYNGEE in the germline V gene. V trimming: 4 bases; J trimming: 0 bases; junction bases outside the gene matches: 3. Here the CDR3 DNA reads TGTGCCAGCAGCTGGGACAGGAGCTCCTACGAGCAGTACTTC. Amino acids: CASSWDRSSYEQYF.

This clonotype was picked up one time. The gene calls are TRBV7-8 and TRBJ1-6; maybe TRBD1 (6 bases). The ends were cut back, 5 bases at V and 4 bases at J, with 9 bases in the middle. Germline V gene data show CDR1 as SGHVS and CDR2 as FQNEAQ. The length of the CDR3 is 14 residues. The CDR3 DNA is TGTGCCAGCAGCCCACAGGGTTATAATTCACCCCTCCACTTT. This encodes CASSPQGYNSPLHF.